These 23 T cell receptor beta chains were sequenced from one sample in a study of identical twins (dated by TCRdb to about 2016). The receptor library was made with 5' RACE. The instrument was an Illumina HiSeq 2000. TCRdb passed the public sequencing reads through fastp at Q25 and MiXCR, retaining productive beta sequences. Rows merge per CDR3 protein into single entries with the most common DNA and genes. Here the sample has fewer than 550,000 distinct CDR3 sequences; approximately 14% occur a single time. Together, the top ten hold 0.44% of the sample. This sample was shared with a second study, whose subject was yellow fever vaccine responses in identical twins.

The specimen was CD4+ T cells sorted from blood. The receptors shown here come from a woman under 30 in good health.

There are a few counts of this clonotype. This chain links TRBV12-3 or TRBV12-4 with TRBJ2-3; TRBD2 matches 8 bases. There are 15 residues in the CDR3. V shed 6 bases, J shed 1 base, and the junction held 6 bases outside the gene matches. The CDR3 DNA is TGTGCCAGCAGGCTCGGGGGGGTGGGCACAGATACGCAGTATTTT. This gives the protein CASRLGGVGTDTQYF.

Many counts were recorded for this clonotype. V gene TRBV20-1 combines with J gene TRBJ1-5; D unclear. The CDR3 totals 17 residues. From germline, CDR1 is DFQATT and CDR2 SNEGSKA (reference sequence). The ends were cut back, 5 bases at V and 2 bases at J, with 22 bases in the middle. The CDR3 loop is CSALVPSGRRGNQPQHF. CDR3 DNA: TGCAGTGCTCTAGTCCCCTCGGGTCGGAGAGGCAATCAGCCCCAGCATTTT.

This clonotype was counted between two and nine times. This chain connects TRBV10-3 to TRBJ2-7; D gene unclear. CDR3 length equals 14 residues. Germline-derived CDR1 and CDR2 are ENHRY and SYGVKD. V was clipped by 0 bases and J by 5 bases, with 11 bases between them. DNA for the CDR3: TGTGCCATCAGTGAGTCGGCAGTCCATGACGAGCAGTACGTC. Encoded protein: CAISESAVHDEQYV.

The chain has TRBV11-2 and TRBJ2-3; D is ambiguous. V was clipped by 1 base and J by 4 bases, with 6 bases between them. The CDR3 covers 13 residues. The V gene's germline CDR1 is SGHAT and CDR2 FQNNGV. The CDR3 DNA reads as TGTGCCAGCAGCTTAGGCCGAGCAGATACGCAGTATTTT. It codes for CASSLGRADTQYF.

This clonotype occurred many times. The chain combines TRBV12-3 or TRBV12-4 with TRBJ2-1; D tentatively reads TRBD1 or TRBD2 (6 bases each). Trimming shortened V by 5 bases and J by 6 bases, and 17 bases separated the two germline ends. The CDR3 has 15 residues. CDR3 nucleotides: TGTGCCAGCAGTCACCGGGACTTGGGGGCCAATGAGCAGTTCTTC. This translates into CASSHRDLGANEQFF.

The chain has TRBV12-3 or TRBV12-4 and TRBJ2-2, with D perhaps being TRBD1 or TRBD2 (5 bases each). The CDR3 is made up of 14 amino acids. V lost 3 bases and J lost 2, with 7 bases in between. CDR3 region: CASSFRDNTGELFF. DNA of the CDR3: TGTGCCAGCAGTTTCCGGGACAACACCGGGGAGCTGTTTTTT.

In this sample, this clonotype turned up many times. The V and J genes are TRBV28 and TRBJ2-3; the D gene is possibly TRBD1 (6 bases). The CDR3 is made up of 14 amino acids. Germline V gene lookup returns CDR1 MDHEN and CDR2 SYDVKM. Trimming removed 8 bases at V and 1 base at J, with 13 bases between. The CDR3 DNA reads as TGTGCCAGCTCACCCGCAGGGGGCACAGATACGCAGTATTTT. It codes for CASSPAGGTDTQYF.

Comments on this clonotype: The germline gene is not matched at one end of the junction; a read error may be the cause. This chain joins TRBV2 and TRBJ2-5; D gene ambiguous. This CDR3 is 8 amino acids long. CDR1 is SNHLY, CDR2 FYNNEI, per germline. CDR3 protein: CASSGLDF. The CDR3 DNA follows: TGTGCCAGCAGTGGTCTAGACTTC.

The CDR3 here is CASNRQGLETQYF. The CDR3 region has the DNA TGTGCCAGCAACAGACAGGGGTTAGAGACCCAGTACTTC. The genes are TRBV9 and TRBJ2-5; 8 positions match TRBD1. V was clipped by 6 bases and J by 4 bases; unmatched bases: 5. CDR3 size: 13 residues. Per the germline V gene, CDR1 is SGDLS and CDR2 is YYNGEE.

The J gene is TRBJ1-6, the V gene TRBV9, with D uncertain. Germline assignment: CDR1 SGDLS and CDR2 YYNGEE. V was cut by 0 bases and J by 7 bases, with 8 bases left in between. The CDR3 consists of 14 residues. The CDR3 reads CASSVGEKNSPLHF. CDR3 coding DNA: TGTGCCAGCAGCGTAGGCGAGAAGAATTCACCCCTCCACTTT.

This clonotype has more than one count but fewer than ten. The gene calls are TRBV29-1 and TRBJ1-1; D not resolved. Germline CDR1 is SQVTM and CDR2 is ANQGSEA. With 8 bases removed from V and 3 bases from J, the gap between germline ends came to 16 bases. This CDR3 has 13 amino acids. The CDR3 DNA reads as TGCAGCTACTCCTTAAGTTCGGACACTGAAGCTTTCTTT. Protein: CSYSLSSDTEAFF.

This clonotype was seen ten or more times. The CDR3: CASSLQGGNSQPQHF. DNA for the CDR3: TGTGCCAGCAGTTTACAGGGAGGTAATAGTCAGCCCCAGCATTTT. The J gene is TRBJ1-5, the V gene TRBV12-3 or TRBV12-4; the D gene is possibly TRBD1 (5 bases). This CDR3 is built from 15 residues. V was pared by 2 bases and J by 6 bases, with 14 bases between.

The chain joins TRBV6-1 to TRBJ2-1, with D uncertain. Trimming shortened V by 6 bases and J by 0 bases, and 15 bases separated the two germline ends. CDR1 MNHNS and CDR2 SASEGT come from the germline V gene. This CDR3 spans 16 amino acids. The CDR3 spells CASRHQVRSSYNEQFF. For the CDR3, the DNA is TGTGCCAGCAGACACCAGGTCAGGAGCTCCTACAATGAGCAGTTCTTC.

V and J are TRBV5-1 and TRBJ2-7; D is unresolved. Looked up from germline, CDR1 is SGHRS and CDR2 is YFSETQ. The CDR3 is 14 amino acids. V was shortened by 4 bases and J by 4 bases, with 15 bases between the two germline ends. CDR3 DNA: TGCGCCAGCAGCCCCGAGTGGCTCGGATACGAGCAGTACGTC. It codes for CASSPEWLGYEQYV.

There are many counts of this clonotype. The chain has TRBV7-9 and TRBJ2-3, with D possibly TRBD2 on 5 matching bases. The germline gives CDR1 SEHNR, CDR2 FQNEAQ (reference sequence). Trimming left V 1 base short and J 0 bases short, with 8 bases between. This CDR3 is built from 15 residues. For the CDR3, the DNA is TGTGCCAGCAGCTTAGGGTCGGGAAGCACAGATACGCAGTATTTT. Amino acid sequence: CASSLGSGSTDTQYF.

The chain carries TRBV10-3 and TRBJ2-1, with 7 bases that match TRBD1. V was pared by 6 bases and J by 8 bases, with 10 bases of the junction left unmatched. The CDR3 covers 14 residues. From germline, CDR1 is ENHRY and CDR2 SYGVKD. The CDR3 DNA sequence: TGTGCCATCAGCGCAACAGGGGTAATAGATGAGCAGTTCTTC. This codes for CAISATGVIDEQFF.

The V gene is TRBV3-1, the J gene TRBJ1-3, with D unclear. The CDR3 length is 16 residues. Germline CDR1 is LGHDT and CDR2 is YNNKEL (reference sequence). V lost 0 bases, J lost 2 bases, and 11 bases lay in between. The CDR3: CASSQDTASAGNTIYF. The DNA for the CDR3 is TGTGCCAGCAGCCAAGATACGGCTTCAGCTGGAAACACCATATATTTT.

This clonotype has more than one count but fewer than ten. The rearrangement uses TRBV10-1 and TRBJ2-7; 7 bases line up with TRBD2. The V segment lost 0 bases and the J segment 3 bases; nucleotides outside the gene matches: 14. Germline assignment: CDR1 WNHNN and CDR2 SYGVQD (reference sequence). The CDR3 sequence is 18 residues long. The CDR3 sequence: CASSESTQIAGGYYEQYF. The CDR3 coding sequence is TGCGCCAGCAGTGAGTCGACTCAGATAGCGGGCGGTTACTACGAGCAGTACTTC.

The chain carries TRBV6-1 and TRBJ1-6; D is perhaps TRBD1 (5 bases). V lost 7 bases and J lost 6, with 19 bases in between. This CDR3 has 16 amino acids. CDR1 and CDR2 from the germline V gene are MNHNS and SASEGT. As DNA, the CDR3 is TGTGCCAGCACCTACACCCCCCGGGGACTTAATTCACCCCTCCACTTT. Translation gives CASTYTPRGLNSPLHF.

The V and J genes are TRBV5-1 and TRBJ1-1; unclear D gene. Germline CDR1 SGHRS, CDR2 YFSETQ. The V and J ends lost 4 bases and 1 base respectively, with 17 bases between them. CDR3 length equals 16 residues. Here the CDR3 reads CASSPLREGRNTEAFF. The CDR3 bases are TGCGCCAGCAGCCCCCTCCGGGAGGGCAGGAACACTGAAGCTTTCTTT.

In DNA, the CDR3 is TGTGCCATCAGCGGACTAGCGGGAGGGAGGAATGAGCAGTTCTTC. Translation: CAISGLAGGRNEQFF. J is TRBJ2-1 and V is TRBV10-3; 15 positions agree with TRBD2. J was trimmed by 7 bases and V by 6 bases; bases with no gene match: 4. This CDR3 is built from 15 residues. Germline loops: CDR1 ENHRY, CDR2 SYGVKD.

The chain joins TRBV21-1 to TRBJ2-7. TRBV21-1 represents a pseudogene. The CDR3 is made up of 15 amino acids. This CDR3 is CASSKGDRGAYEQYF. The CDR3 DNA is TGTGCCAGCAGCAAAGGCGACAGGGGCGCCTACGAGCAGTACTTC.

This clonotype showed up just a few times. This rearrangement joins TRBV20-1 to TRBJ2-3, with TRBD2 matching 12 bases. Trimming cost V 5 bases and J 5 bases; bases outside gene matches: 8. There are 15 residues in the CDR3. The germline V gene encodes CDR1 DFQATT and CDR2 SNEGSKA (reference sequence). This chain's CDR3 is CSAYGLAGSGDTQYF. In DNA form, the CDR3 reads TGCAGTGCTTACGGACTAGCGGGATCGGGAGATACGCAGTATTTT.